This TCR beta chain was recovered during a study of blood T cells in healthy people across ages. Study-wide results and caveats: In these data, TCR beta diversity tracked strongly with naive T cell percentage.

This clonotype was seen a handful of times. Its cognate antigen is unknown. Deletions cut 2 bases from V and 4 bases from J, with 23 bases between. This CDR3 spans 18 amino acids. With a J-beta primer mix and a sample-barcoded 5' primer, a second PCR ran roughly 6 to 11 cycles. MiXCR, applied by TCRdb to the 5' RACE reads, yields one record per CDR3 protein. The sample consists of 1.8 million or so distinct CDR3 sequences, about 39% of them appearing once. The receptor's source is a human donor in good health. The specimen sequenced was blood. This chain links TRBV12-3 or TRBV12-4 with TRBJ1-2; perhaps TRBD1 as D (6 bases). The chain's CDR3 is CASSLIRQALTVGYGYTF. The CDR3 DNA reads as TGTGCCAGCAGTTTAATAAGACAGGCCCTAACCGTGGGCTATGGCTACACCTTC.